This TCR beta chain was identified in a study of blood T cell repertoires in COVID-19. Study in general: COVID-19 samples collected from the United States, Italy and Spain covered acute and convalescent phases. PBMCs, B-cell-depleted T cells, or T cells were the source of the cDNA or gDNA that made up the material.

Per the study methods: Amplified reference gene primers provided the basis for estimating nucleated cell counts. Some clones are missing from TCRdb's copy, which holds only in-frame ones; the method was immunoSEQ multiplex PCR. V, J and clone size reflect that table, while D and trimming were determined from the DNA. The repertoire has more than 35,000 clones, over 80% of them found once; the top ten carry roughly 48%. Germline values: CDR1 LGHNT, CDR2 FRNRAP. J gave up 7 bases and V 6 bases, and 14 bases lay outside the gene matches. The CDR3 covers 16 residues. This sequence was found in a woman aged 80 or older with acute or convalescent COVID-19. The chain couples TRBV12-5 to TRBJ2-1; 8 bases agree with TRBD2. The specimen was peripheral blood. The CDR3 sequence is CASGPRTSSTANEQFF. The CDR3 DNA reads as TGTGCTAGTGGCCCACGGACTAGCTCCACCGCGAATGAGCAGTTCTTC.